These 15 T cell receptor beta chains were all obtained from the same sample, sequenced in a study of blood T cell repertoires in COVID-19. TCRdb's copy holds only in-frame clones and misses some; the assay was immunoSEQ multiplex PCR. The table includes approximately 66,000 clones, over 85% detected once. The sample was peripheral blood. The receptors originated from a man in his 60s with acute or convalescent COVID-19.

The gene calls are TRBV6-5 and TRBJ2-1, with D perhaps TRBD1 (6 bases). Trimming took 6 bases from V and 7 from J, leaving 7 bases between them. The CDR3 runs 11 residues. Germline V gene data show CDR1 as MNHEY and CDR2 as SVGAGI. This CDR3 reads CASSQGNEQFF. In DNA form, the CDR3 reads TGTGCCAGCAGCCAGGGGAATGAGCAGTTCTTC.

The chain couples TRBV6-5 to TRBJ2-7; tentatively, D is TRBD2 (7 bases). This CDR3 is 15 amino acids long. Germline V gene data show CDR1 as MNHEY and CDR2 as SVGAGI. V shed 8 bases and J shed 1 base, with 18 bases lying between them. CDR3 region: CASQVGGGVSYEQYF. The CDR3 region has the DNA TGTGCCAGCCAGGTTGGGGGGGGCGTATCCTACGAGCAGTACTTC.

The V gene is TRBV5-1, the J gene TRBJ1-1; a weak D match, TRBD1 (6 bases). CDR1 and CDR2 from the germline V gene are SGHRS and YFSETQ. The CDR3 contains 12 residues. Between the trimmed V and J ends, which lost 3 bases and 11 bases, there was a span of 14 bases. The CDR3 DNA reads TGCGCCAGCAGCTCCGGGACAACCGAGGCTTTCTTT. The encoded protein is CASSSGTTEAFF.

The chain employs TRBV7-9 and TRBJ1-5; D uncertain. The CDR3 length is 13 residues. CDR1 and CDR2 from the germline V gene are SEHNR and FQNEAQ (reference sequence). V lost 5 bases and J lost 6, with 11 bases in between. The CDR3 DNA is TGTGCCAGCAGCACCACCTCGGGTCAGCCCCAGCATTTT. Protein product: CASSTTSGQPQHF.

The rearrangement uses TRBV6-5 and TRBJ2-5; weak D call: TRBD2 (6 bases). The CDR3 consists of 15 residues. Germline CDR1 is MNHEY and CDR2 is SVGAGI. V lost 2 bases to trimming and J lost 1 base, with 11 bases between them. The DNA for the CDR3 is TGTGCCAGCAGTTACGGAGGGGTGATCCAAGAGACCCAGTACTTC. Residues: CASSYGGVIQETQYF.

This sequence joins TRBV5-4 and TRBJ2-1; the D is unclear. CDR1 and CDR2 from the germline V gene are SGHNT and YYREEE (reference sequence). Between the trimmed V and J ends, which lost 4 bases and 8 bases, there was a span of 16 bases. This CDR3 contains 14 residues. The CDR3 bases are TGTGCCAGCAGCCCACAAGACATTCTGGATGAGCAGTTCTTC. It specifies CASSPQDILDEQFF.

This chain links TRBV6-5 with TRBJ1-5, with 8 nucleotides matching TRBD1. Germline V gene lookup returns CDR1 MNHEY and CDR2 SVGAGI. V was pared by 6 bases and J by 6 bases, with 4 bases of the junction left unmatched. There are 13 residues in the CDR3. The CDR3 DNA reads as TGTGCCAGCAGGGGACAGGCCCGTCAGCCCCAGCATTTT. It translates to CASRGQARQPQHF.

V usage is TRBV18 and J usage is TRBJ1-1, with a tentative D call TRBD1 (5 bases). Germline values: CDR1 KGHSH, CDR2 LQKENI. The V gene lost 2 bases and the J gene lost 1 base, with 14 bases spanning the gap. The CDR3 consists of 16 residues. The chain's CDR3 is CASSPSGKTANTEAFF. In DNA, the CDR3 is TGTGCCAGCTCACCATCAGGGAAGACAGCGAACACTGAAGCTTTCTTT.

This chain uses TRBV5-1 with TRBJ2-5, with D tentatively TRBD2 (6 bases). V lost 4 bases and J 2 bases, leaving 9 bases between the germline ends. The CDR3 has 13 amino acids. In germline, CDR1 is SGHRS, CDR2 YFSETQ. The CDR3 nucleotides are TGCGCCAGCAGCGGCGCGGGACAAGAGACCCAGTACTTC. This gives the protein CASSGAGQETQYF.

The V and J genes are TRBV5-6 and TRBJ1-2, with 7 positions matching TRBD1. With V trimmed by 0 bases and J by 2 bases, 7 bases remained unmatched. From germline, CDR1 is SGHDT and CDR2 YYEEEE. The CDR3 runs to 16 residues. As DNA, the CDR3 is TGTGCCAGCAGCTTGGACGCCGGGACAGCCAACTATGGCTACACCTTC. Translation: CASSLDAGTANYGYTF.

V usage is TRBV3-1 (or the pseudogene TRBV3-2) and J usage is TRBJ2-7, with a tentative D call TRBD2 (6 bases). CDR1 and CDR2 (germline): LGHDT, YNNKEL (reference sequence). The CDR3 has 15 amino acids. Trimming stripped 4 bases from V and 6 bases from J, with 19 bases between. The CDR3: CASSLWEAGNREQYF. DNA of the CDR3: TGTGCCAGCAGCCTTTGGGAGGCAGGGAATCGCGAGCAGTACTTC.

This sequence joins TRBV10-1 and TRBJ1-3, with TRBD1 identical over 9 bases. The germline gives CDR1 WNHNN, CDR2 SYGVQD (reference sequence). With V trimmed by 6 bases and J by 4 bases, 7 bases remained unmatched. The CDR3 is 15 amino acids. CDR3 DNA sequence: TGCGCCAGCAGCTCCACAGGGGGCTCAGGAAACACCATATATTTT. Encoded protein: CASSSTGGSGNTIYF.

The chain uses TRBV12-3 or TRBV12-4 and TRBJ1-1; D uncertain. CDR3 length: 13 residues. Trimming shortened V by 3 bases and J by 3 bases, and 8 bases separated the two germline ends. CDR3 in amino acids: CASSFSEYTEAFF. CDR3 DNA: TGTGCCAGCAGTTTTTCGGAGTACACTGAAGCTTTCTTT.

V is TRBV9 and J is TRBJ2-7; the D gene is possibly TRBD1 (6 bases). The CDR3 is 15 amino acids. The V end was cut by 4 bases, the J end by 4 bases, with 18 bases between. The germline gives CDR1 SGDLS, CDR2 YYNGEE. The CDR3 spells CASSSRRGSPYEQYF. DNA for the CDR3: TGTGCCAGCAGCTCTCGCAGGGGTAGCCCTTACGAGCAGTACTTC.

The V and J genes are TRBV9 and TRBJ1-6, with TRBD1 identical over 7 bases. Germline assignment: CDR1 SGDLS and CDR2 YYNGEE. V shed 0 bases and J 6 bases; nucleotides not matched to a gene: 9. The CDR3 length is 17 residues. The DNA for the CDR3 is TGTGCCAGCAGCGTAGAGGGGACAGCGAATTCTAATTCACCCCTCCACTTT. Its protein is CASSVEGTANSNSPLHF.